The 16 T cell receptor beta chains listed next were all sequenced from one sample in a study of blood T cell repertoires in COVID-19. Method: immunoSEQ multiplex PCR; TCRdb's copy keeps in-frame clones and lacks some. The repertoire includes some 150,000 clones, 80% of them detected once, and 0.5% to 0.65% sits in the top ten. The source material was peripheral blood. The source is a man between 60 and 70 years old with acute or convalescent COVID-19.

The chain couples TRBV7-2 to TRBJ2-4, with a weak D call TRBD1 (6 bases). CDR3 length: 12 residues. Germline V gene data show CDR1 as SGHTA and CDR2 as FQGNSA. V lost 6 bases and J 7 bases, leaving 10 bases between the germline ends. The CDR3 DNA follows: TGTGCCAGCAGGGATCAGGGGAACATTCAGTACTTC. It yields the protein CASRDQGNIQYF. The variable domain in full, completed from reference TRBV7-2 and TRBJ2-4, reads GAGVSQSPSNKVTEKGKDVELRCDPISGHTALYWYRQSLGQGLEFLIYFQGNSAPDKSGLPSDRFSAERTGGSVSTLTIQRTQQEDSAVYLCASRDQGNIQYFGAGTRLSVL.

The chain uses TRBV28 and TRBJ1-2, with 10 bases aligning to TRBD1. The CDR3 consists of 14 residues. Unmatched junction bases numbered 2, after V lost 5 bases and J lost 2 bases. Germline V gene sequence: CDR1 MDHEN, CDR2 SYDVKM. This chain's CDR3 is CASSQGQGNYGYTF. For the CDR3, the DNA is TGTGCCAGCAGTCAGGGACAGGGGAACTATGGCTACACCTTC.

V gene TRBV6-6 combines with J gene TRBJ1-6; 7 bases fit TRBD1. V shed 6 bases and J 10 bases; nucleotides not matched to a gene: 9. Germline V gives CDR1 MNHNY, CDR2 SVGAGI (reference sequence). CDR3 length: 14 residues. The DNA of the CDR3 is TGTGCCAGCAGAACCCGGGACAGATACTCACCCCTCCACTTT. This translates into CASRTRDRYSPLHF.

V gene TRBV19 combines with J gene TRBJ2-5, with D uncertain. Per germline, CDR1 LNHDA and CDR2 SQIVND (reference sequence). V shed 1 base and J shed 5 bases, with 5 bases lying between them. This CDR3 comprises 12 residues. The DNA of the CDR3 is TGTGCCAGTAGTATAGGTCAGGAGACCCAGTACTTC. Translated: CASSIGQETQYF.

V is TRBV5-1 and J is TRBJ2-7; 8 positions agree with TRBD2. The CDR3 consists of 14 residues. CDR1 is SGHRS and CDR2 is YFSETQ in the germline V gene. The trim removed 3 bases at V and 5 bases at J, leaving 7 bases unmatched. CDR3 sequence (DNA): TGCGCCAGCAGCTCGGGTAGCGGGATAAACGAGCAGTACTTC. Amino acids: CASSSGSGINEQYF.

The V call is TRBV13, the J call TRBJ2-7, with 9 bases aligning to TRBD2. V was pared by 5 bases and J by 2 bases, with 25 bases of the junction left unmatched. Germline loops: CDR1 PRHDT, CDR2 FYEKMQ (reference sequence). This CDR3 comprises 21 residues. CDR3 DNA: TGTGCCAGCAGCCGAGAAATCGTAAGGGGTTCCGGCGGGAGGGGGGCCTACGAGCAGTACTTC. This sequence encodes CASSREIVRGSGGRGAYEQYF. Drawing the rest from reference TRBV13 and TRBJ2-7, the complete variable domain is AAGVIQSPRHLIKEKRETATLKCYPIPRHDTVYWYQQGPGQDPQFLISFYEKMQSDKGSIPDRFSAQQFSDYHSELNMSSLELGDSALYFCASSREIVRGSGGRGAYEQYFGPGTRLTVT.

The chain employs TRBV12-3 or TRBV12-4 and TRBJ2-2; D uncertain. V was shortened by 6 bases and J by 4 bases, with 9 bases between the two germline ends. The CDR3 contains 13 residues. The CDR3 DNA reads as TGTGCCAGCAGGCGTACCATCACCGGGGAGCTGTTTTTT. Its protein product is CASRRTITGELFF.

V gene TRBV12-3 or TRBV12-4 combines with J gene TRBJ2-7; 7 bases match TRBD1. Trimming at V came to 6 bases and at J to 3 bases, leaving 5 bases not matched to a gene. The CDR3 is 13 residues long. The CDR3 DNA sequence: TGTGCCAGCAGGCCGACAGGGCTCTACGAGCAGTACTTC. It specifies CASRPTGLYEQYF.

For the CDR3, the DNA is TGTGCCAGCAGTTACAGCGGGAGCTCCCGAGCGAGGGAGCAGTACTTC. Protein sequence: CASSYSGSSRAREQYF. The chain combines TRBV6-5 with TRBJ2-7; 8 bases line up with TRBD2. The CDR3 totals 16 residues. Losses at the gene ends were 2 bases for V and 7 bases for J; bases not matched to a gene: 13. Germline V CDR1 and CDR2: MNHEY, SVGAGI.

Notes on this clone: The sample contains more than one DNA sequence encoding this CDR3. This chain uses TRBV7-2 with TRBJ2-7, with 14 bases matching TRBD2. Trimming removed 4 bases from V and 2 bases from J; junction bases left unmatched: 1. The germline V gene has CDR1 SGHTA and CDR2 FQGNSA. The CDR3 is 15 residues long. CDR3 DNA: TGTGCCAGCAGCTCGACTAGCGGGGGGGCCTACGAGCAGTACTTC. This codes for CASSSTSGGAYEQYF.

This chain joins TRBV10-3 and TRBJ2-4, with TRBD2 as a possible D gene (6 bases). The CDR3 is 13 residues long. Trimming took off 2 bases at V and 6 bases at J, with 8 bases between the two ends. Germline CDR1 is ENHRY and CDR2 is SYGVKD. The CDR3: CAISEGGINIQYF. CDR3 DNA: TGTGCCATCAGTGAGGGGGGGATAAACATTCAGTACTTC.

The V and J genes are TRBV5-5 and TRBJ2-7; D might be TRBD2 (6 bases). V was clipped by 2 bases and J by 5 bases, with 11 bases between them. CDR3 size: 13 residues. The germline gives CDR1 SGHKS, CDR2 YYEKEE (reference sequence). CDR3 amino acids: CASSLLGGNEQYF. For the CDR3, the DNA is TGTGCCAGCAGCTTATTGGGGGGAAACGAGCAGTACTTC.

This clone was observed once. The chain carries TRBV2 and TRBJ2-7; D is uncertain. The germline V gene encodes CDR1 SNHLY and CDR2 FYNNEI. The V and J ends lost 6 bases and 4 bases respectively, with 10 bases between them. This CDR3 is built from 12 residues. Here the CDR3 reads CASREPNYEQYF. The CDR3 region has the DNA TGTGCCAGCAGGGAGCCCAATTACGAGCAGTACTTC. Using reference TRBV2 and TRBJ2-7 for the parts outside the CDR3, the full variable domain is EPEVTQTPSHQVTQMGQEVILRCVPISNHLYFYWYRQILGQKVEFLVSFYNNEISEKSEIFDDQFSVERPDGSNFTLKIRSTKLEDSAMYFCASREPNYEQYFGPGTRLTVT.

The rearrangement links TRBV7-9 to TRBJ2-7; the match to TRBD2 covers 12 bases. The CDR3 length is 14 residues. Losses at the gene ends were 6 bases for V and 0 bases for J; bases not matched to a gene: 0. Germline lookup yields CDR1 SEHNR and CDR2 FQNEAQ (reference sequence). CDR3 DNA: TGTGCCAGCAGGACTAGCGGGAGCTCCTACGAGCAGTACTTC. Its protein product is CASRTSGSSYEQYF.

The chain recombines TRBV24-1 with TRBJ1-3; a possible D gene is TRBD1 (6 bases). V lost 5 bases to trimming and J lost 2 bases, with 15 bases between them. Germline assignment: CDR1 KGHDR and CDR2 SFDVKD. The CDR3 covers 16 residues. The CDR3 is CATSALGGATGNTIYF. CDR3 DNA sequence: TGTGCCACCAGTGCCCTTGGGGGCGCGACTGGAAACACCATATATTTT.

The rearrangement joins TRBV2 to TRBJ1-1, with 8 bases lining up with TRBD1. Germline V CDR1 and CDR2: SNHLY, FYNNEI. J was trimmed by 4 bases and V by 7 bases; bases with no gene match: 11. The CDR3 is made up of 15 amino acids. The CDR3 spells CASIPDRASLTEAFF. The DNA for the CDR3 is TGTGCCAGCATCCCGGACAGGGCCTCCCTCACTGAAGCTTTCTTT.